Reported below is one T cell receptor (beta chain). Its target is not known. Using immunoSEQ multiplex PCR, the repertoire was profiled, and TCRdb retains in-frame clones only, with some absent. The sample yields more than 250,000 clones, about 90% seen once. This specimen belongs to a study of Ad26.COV2.S vaccination and SARS-CoV-2 variants. Study-wide background: Donor was in the COV1001 Ad26.COV2.S trial arm. Once, or twice with 56 days between doses, Ad26.COV2.S was given intramuscularly. Broader study findings: In TCR breadth and depth analyses, total T cell responses may have been underestimated.

Regarding treatment: around 19 received Ad26.COV2.S at low or high dose, single or two shots; 5 received placebo; per-sample allocation not given. Samples came from day 63 after the first vaccine or placebo injection. Material: peripheral blood, obtained in a trial of Ad26.COV2.S vaccine versus placebo. The sequence was collected from a person aged 18-60 years who received the Ad26.COV2.S COVID-19 vaccine or a placebo.

The CDR3 sequence is CASSQGLFRMNTEAFF. The DNA of the CDR3 is TGTGCCAGTAGTCAAGGACTATTCCGGATGAACACTGAAGCTTTCTTT. The chain links TRBV19 to TRBJ1-1; D gene ambiguous. Trimming took 5 bases from V and 0 from J, leaving 16 bases between them. The germline CDR1 and CDR2 sequences are LNHDA and SQIVND (reference sequence). This CDR3 contains 16 residues.